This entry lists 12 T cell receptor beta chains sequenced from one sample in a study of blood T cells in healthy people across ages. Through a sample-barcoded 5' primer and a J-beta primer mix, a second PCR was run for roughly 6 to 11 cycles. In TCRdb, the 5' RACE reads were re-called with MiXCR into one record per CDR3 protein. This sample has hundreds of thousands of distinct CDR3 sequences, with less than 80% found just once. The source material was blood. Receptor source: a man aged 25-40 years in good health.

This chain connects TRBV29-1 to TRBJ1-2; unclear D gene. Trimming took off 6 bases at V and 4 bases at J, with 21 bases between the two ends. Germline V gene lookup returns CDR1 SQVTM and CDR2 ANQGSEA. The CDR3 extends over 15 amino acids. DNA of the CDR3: TGCAGCGTGAACCCCGGGCCGCAAAAAGGCTATGGCTACACCTTC. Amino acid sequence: CSVNPGPQKGYGYTF.

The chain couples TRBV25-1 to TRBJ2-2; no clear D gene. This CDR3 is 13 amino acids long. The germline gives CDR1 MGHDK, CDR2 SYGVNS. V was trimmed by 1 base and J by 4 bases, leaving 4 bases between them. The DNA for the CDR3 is TGTGCCAGCAGTGAATGGGGCACCGGGGAGCTGTTTTTT. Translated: CASSEWGTGELFF.

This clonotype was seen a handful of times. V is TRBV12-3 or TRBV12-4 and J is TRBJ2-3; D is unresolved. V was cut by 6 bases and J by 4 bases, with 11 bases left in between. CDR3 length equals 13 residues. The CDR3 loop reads CASSAMSADTQYF. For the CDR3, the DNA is TGTGCCAGCAGCGCCATGAGTGCAGATACGCAGTATTTT.

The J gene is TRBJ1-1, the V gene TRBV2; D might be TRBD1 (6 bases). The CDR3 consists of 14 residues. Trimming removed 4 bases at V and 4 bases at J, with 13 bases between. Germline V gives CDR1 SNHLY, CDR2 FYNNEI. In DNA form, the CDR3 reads TGTGCCAGCAGTGGGGGGCGCGGGCCCACTGAAGCTTTCTTT. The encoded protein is CASSGGRGPTEAFF.

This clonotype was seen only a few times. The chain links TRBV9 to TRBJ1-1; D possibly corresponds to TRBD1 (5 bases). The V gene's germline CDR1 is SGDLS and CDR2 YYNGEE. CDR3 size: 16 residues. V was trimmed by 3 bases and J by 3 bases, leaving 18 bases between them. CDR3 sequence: CASSASAGRQDTEAFF. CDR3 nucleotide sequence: TGTGCCAGCAGCGCCTCAGCAGGGCGTCAGGACACTGAAGCTTTCTTT.

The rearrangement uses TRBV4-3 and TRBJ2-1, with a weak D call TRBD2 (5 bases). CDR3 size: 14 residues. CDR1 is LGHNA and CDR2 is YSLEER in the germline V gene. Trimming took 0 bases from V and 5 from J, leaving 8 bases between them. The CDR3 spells CASSQDSGNNEQFF. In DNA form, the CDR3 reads TGCGCCAGCAGCCAAGATTCGGGAAACAATGAGCAGTTCTTC.

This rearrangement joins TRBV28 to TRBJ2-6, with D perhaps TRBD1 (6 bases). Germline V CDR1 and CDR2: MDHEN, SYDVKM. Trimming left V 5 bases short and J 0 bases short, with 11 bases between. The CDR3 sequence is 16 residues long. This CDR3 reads CASSGDISSGANVLTF. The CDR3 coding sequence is TGTGCCAGCAGTGGGGACATCAGCTCTGGGGCCAACGTCCTGACTTTC.

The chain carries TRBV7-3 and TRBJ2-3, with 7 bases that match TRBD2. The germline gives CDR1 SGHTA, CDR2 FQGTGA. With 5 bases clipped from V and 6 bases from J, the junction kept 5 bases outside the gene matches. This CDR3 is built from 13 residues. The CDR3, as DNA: TGTGCCAGCAGCCAGGGACTATCTGATACGCAGTATTTT. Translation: CASSQGLSDTQYF.

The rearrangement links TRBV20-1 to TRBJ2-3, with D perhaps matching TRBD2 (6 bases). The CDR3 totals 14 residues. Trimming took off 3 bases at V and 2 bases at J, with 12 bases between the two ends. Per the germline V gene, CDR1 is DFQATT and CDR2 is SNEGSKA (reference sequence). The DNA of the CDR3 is TGCAGTGCTAGTAGTCTAGCGAACACAGATACGCAGTATTTT. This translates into CSASSLANTDTQYF.

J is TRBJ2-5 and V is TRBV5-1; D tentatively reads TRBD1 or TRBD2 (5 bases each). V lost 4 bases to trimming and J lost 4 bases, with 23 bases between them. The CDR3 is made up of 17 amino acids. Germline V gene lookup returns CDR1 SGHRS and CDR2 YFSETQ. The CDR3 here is CASSQTDGTLGRETQYF. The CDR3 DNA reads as TGCGCCAGCAGCCAAACGGACGGGACCTTGGGGAGAGAGACCCAGTACTTC.

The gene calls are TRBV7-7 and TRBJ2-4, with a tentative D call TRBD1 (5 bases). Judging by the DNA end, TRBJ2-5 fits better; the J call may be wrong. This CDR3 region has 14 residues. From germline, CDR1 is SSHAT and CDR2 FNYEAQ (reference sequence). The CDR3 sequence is CASSWGGTQETQYF. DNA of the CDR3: TGTGCCAGCAGCTGGGGCGGAACTCAAGAGACCCAGTACTTC.

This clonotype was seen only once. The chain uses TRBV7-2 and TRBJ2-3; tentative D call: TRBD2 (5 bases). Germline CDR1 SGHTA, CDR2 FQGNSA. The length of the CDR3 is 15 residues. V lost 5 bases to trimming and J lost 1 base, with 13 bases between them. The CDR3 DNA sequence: TGTGCCAGCAGCATCCCTAGCACACGCACAGATACGCAGTATTTT. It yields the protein CASSIPSTRTDTQYF.